What follows are 6 T cell receptor beta chains derived from one specimen sequenced in a study of sequential checkpoint blockade in melanoma. Profiling relied on immunoSEQ multiplex PCR, and the TCRdb table lists in-frame clones only, not all of them. Of 25,000 to 30,000 clones listed, approximately 80% are singletons. Treatment specified: randomized to nivolumab then ipilimumab (arm A) or the reverse (arm B). The sample here was CD8+ T cells sorted from blood (inferred from file names), taken from a patient given nivolumab and ipilimumab in sequence. These receptors were collected from a human donor with melanoma.

The chain has TRBV5-1 and TRBJ2-7, with TRBD2 matching over 7 bases. Losses at the gene ends were 4 bases for V and 6 bases for J; bases not matched to a gene: 10. Germline V gene data show CDR1 as SGHRS and CDR2 as YFSETQ. The CDR3 length is 14 residues. The CDR3 DNA reads as TGCGCCAGCAGCCTGGCCGGGACTACCTCCGAGCAGTACTTC. It yields the protein CASSLAGTTSEQYF.

The rearrangement links TRBV12-5 to TRBJ2-7; 8 nucleotides align to TRBD2. The germline CDR1 and CDR2 sequences are LGHNT and FRNRAP. The length of the CDR3 is 16 residues. Germline trimming cut 5 bases from V and 1 base from J; bases unmatched to any gene: 10. The CDR3 DNA sequence: TGTGCTAGTGGTGGGGACTATAGCGGGGCGTCCTACGAGCAGTACTTC. This codes for CASGGDYSGASYEQYF.

The chain combines TRBV4-1 with TRBJ2-1, with TRBD2 matching over 11 bases. The CDR3 sequence is 20 residues long. V was pared by 3 bases and J by 0 bases, with 13 bases of the junction left unmatched. Germline V CDR1 and CDR2: MGHRA, YSYEKL. CDR3 nucleotides: TGCGCCAGCAGCCAGACCGGGACTAGCGGACTACTGAGCTCCTACAATGAGCAGTTCTTC. Residues: CASSQTGTSGLLSSYNEQFF.

The V call is TRBV7-9, the J call TRBJ1-2, with no clear D. CDR1 and CDR2 (germline): SEHNR, FQNEAQ (reference sequence). V was trimmed by 0 bases and J by 0 bases, leaving 14 bases between them. This CDR3 region has 17 residues. The DNA for the CDR3 is TGTGCCAGCAGCTTAGCGCGTACAGCAAGACCTAACTATGGCTACACCTTC. This encodes CASSLARTARPNYGYTF.

The chain uses TRBV5-1 and TRBJ1-5; 8 bases agree with TRBD1. The length of the CDR3 is 15 residues. The junction had 8 bases not matched to a gene; V was cut back by 0 bases and J by 9 bases. Looked up from germline, CDR1 is SGHRS and CDR2 is YFSETQ. CDR3 protein: CASSLGGQGGWPQHF. In DNA form, the CDR3 reads TGCGCCAGCAGCTTGGGAGGACAGGGAGGATGGCCCCAGCATTTT.

Remarks on this clone: The identical CDR3 is also encoded by other nucleotide sequences in the sample. This chain connects TRBV4-3 to TRBJ1-1; possibly TRBD1 for D (5 bases). Trimming removed 4 bases at V and 8 bases at J, with 23 bases between. CDR1 LGHNA and CDR2 YSLEER come from the germline V gene. The CDR3 is 16 amino acids. The CDR3 sequence is CASSPTASGLLGEAFF. CDR3 nucleotides: TGCGCCAGCAGCCCTACGGCTTCAGGGCTACTCGGAGAAGCTTTCTTT.